Listed here is a single T cell receptor (beta chain). Its specificity is unknown. This table comes from immunoSEQ multiplex PCR, and its TCRdb copy is limited to in-frame clones, with some not included. The table lists approximately 65,000 clones, more than 85% of them singletons, with 0.62% in the top ten. V lost 4 bases to trimming and J lost 2 bases; unmatched junction nucleotides: 12. The CDR3 is 20 residues long. These data are taken from a study of OX40 agonist ivuxolimab in advanced cancers. Study context: Patients with hepatocellular carcinoma, melanoma, renal cell or head and neck cancer made up the dose-escalation patients.

General study findings and limits: The CD4+ and CD8+ T cells in the blood had expanded clonally by week 6 at 0.1 to 3.0 mg/kg.

Material: CD4+ or CD8+ T cells sorted from blood, obtained in a trial of the OX40 agonist ivuxolimab. The receptor was isolated from an adult with an advanced solid tumor such as melanoma, head and neck, liver or kidney cancer. V gene TRBV23-1 combines with J gene TRBJ2-3, with 16 bases that match TRBD2. TRBV23-1 is given ORF status, its function remaining uncertain. The CDR3 region is CASSLIPGLAGGPATDTQYF. CDR3 bases: TGCGCCAGCAGTCTTATACCGGGACTAGCGGGAGGGCCGGCCACAGATACGCAGTATTTT.